Listed below are T cell receptor beta chains from one sample, sequenced in a study of cytomegalovirus exposure and HLA in healthy donors. Here immunoSEQ multiplex PCR was the method, and the copy in TCRdb shows in-frame clones only, minus some. The data contain about 110,000 clones, 70% to 75% of them seen just once; the ten biggest clones take up 4.1%. Sequencing used PBMCs. These receptor sequences come from a woman in her thirties or forties in good health and CMV-seronegative. Each CDR3 is given with its conserved first and last residue. A D gene is named only where the DNA matches it firmly. Size is stated for part of the rows, as once, few or many counts, or as a class when the clone is expanded.

TRBV9	-	TRBD2	TRBJ2-1	TGTGCCAGCAGCGTAGCCCCCACTAGCGGGGGGGCCGGATACAATGAGCAGTTCTTC	CASSVAPTSGGAGYNEQFF
TRBV19	-	-	TRBJ1-5	TGTGCCAGTAGTATAGATGGACAGAACAATCAGCCCCAGCATTTT	CASSIDGQNNQPQHF
TRBV6-6	-	TRBD2	TRBJ2-7	TGTGCCAGCAGTCCCCCCGGGGGGGCCTCCTACGAGCAGTACTTC	CASSPPGGASYEQYF
TRBV19	-	TRBD1	TRBJ1-5	TGTGCCACCTCGACAGGGCCTTTTAATCAGCCCCAGCATTTT	CATSTGPFNQPQHF
TRBV13	-	-	TRBJ1-4	TGTGCCAGCAGCTTAAAGGGATCAGCGGGTGAAAAACTGTTTTTT	CASSLKGSAGEKLFF
TRBV7-2	-	-	TRBJ2-5	TGTGCCAGCAGCTTAGCGGGGTACGCAGGGCGGGAGACCCAGTACTTC	CASSLAGYAGRETQYF
TRBV7-9	-	-	TRBJ2-7	TGTGCCAGCAGCTTAGCACAGCCCTACGAGCAGTACTTC	CASSLAQPYEQYF
TRBV7-2	-	TRBD1	TRBJ1-5	TGTGCCAGCAGCCCTACAGGGGGCGTCAGCAATCAGCCCCAGCATTTT	CASSPTGGVSNQPQHF
TRBV6-5	few	-	TRBJ1-2	TGTGCCAGCAGTTACAACAGGTTCTATGGCTACACCTTC	CASSYNRFYGYTF
TRBV28	-	-	TRBJ1-5	TGTGCCAGCAGTTTTATAGGCGGGGGCAATCAGCCCCAGCATTTT	CASSFIGGGNQPQHF
TRBV23-1	-	-	TRBJ2-3	TGCGCCAGCAGTGTTAGCAGAGTCACAGATACGCAGTATTTT	CASSVSRVTDTQYF
TRBV7-2	few	-	TRBJ2-7	TGTGCCAGCAGTTCCGTCCCCCCTTACGAGCAGTACTTC	CASSSVPPYEQYF
TRBV14	-	-	TRBJ1-2	TGTGCCAGCAGCCAGGGTTCCGGGATCGGTGGCTATGGCTACACCTTC	CASSQGSGIGGYGYTF
TRBV18	-	-	TRBJ2-1	TGTGCCAGCTCACCACCGGCTCGTCGAAGCTCCTACAATGAGCAGTTCTTC	CASSPPARRSSYNEQFF
TRBV9	-	-	TRBJ2-3	TGTGCCAGCAGGAGGGAAGAAACAGATACGCAGTATTTT	CASRREETDTQYF
TRBV7-3	-	-	TRBJ2-7	TGTGCCAGCAGCTTATCGCGGGGCGGCGGGGAGCAGTACTTC	CASSLSRGGGEQYF
TRBV19	-	-	TRBJ2-3	TGTGCCAGTAGTGAACTGGCAAGCGGCACAGATACGCAGTATTTT	CASSELASGTDTQYF
TRBV19	few	-	TRBJ1-2	TGTGCCAGCGCAGACAGGCGGACCGCCCACACTAACTATGGCTACACCTTC	CASADRRTAHTNYGYTF
TRBV27	-	-	TRBJ1-1	TGTGCCAGCAGTCTCGGGGGGGGTGTCACTGAAGCTTTCTTT	CASSLGGGVTEAFF
TRBV6-6	-	TRBD1	TRBJ1-2	TGTGCCAGCAACGAACAGGGGGCGCGGAGCTATGGCTACACCTTC	CASNEQGARSYGYTF
TRBV19	-	-	TRBJ1-5	TGTGCCAGTAGTATAACGGGGGGTAGGGGCAATCAGCCCCAGCATTTT	CASSITGGRGNQPQHF
TRBV5-4	-	TRBD2	TRBJ2-7	TGTGCCAGCAGCTCCCTGACTAGCGGGAGATACGAGCAGTACTTC	CASSSLTSGRYEQYF